Presented here are 18 T cell receptor beta chains from one specimen sequenced in a study of control samples from healthy donors and cancer patients. Data came from immunoSEQ multiplex PCR; TCRdb stores just in-frame clones and leaves some out. This sample carries under 450,000 clones, 75% to 95% of them seen once, and the ten largest clones take 5.5% to 8%. The sample consisted of PBMCs. The receptors come from a man aged 40-55 years with head and neck cancer.

The gene calls are TRBV19 and TRBJ2-1; D is uncertain. The V and J ends lost 7 bases and 2 bases respectively, with 15 bases between them. The CDR3 spans 15 residues. The germline V gene encodes CDR1 LNHDA and CDR2 SQIVND (reference sequence). The CDR3 nucleotides are TGTGCCAGTACCCCGGTCCGCCAGGCCTACAATGAGCAGTTCTTC. It yields the protein CASTPVRQAYNEQFF.

The chain carries TRBV7-9 and TRBJ1-2; perhaps TRBD1 as D (5 bases). The CDR3 loop spans 13 amino acids. Germline CDR1 and CDR2: SEHNR and FQNEAQ (reference sequence). V dropped 5 bases and J dropped 3 bases, with 10 bases sitting between them. CDR3 protein: CASSVPGDYGYTF. CDR3 nucleotide sequence: TGTGCCAGCAGCGTCCCGGGGGACTATGGCTACACCTTC.

The chain recombines TRBV9 with TRBJ1-1, with TRBD1 matching over 7 bases. Losses at the gene ends were 0 bases for V and 6 bases for J; bases not matched to a gene: 5. CDR1 and CDR2 from the germline V gene are SGDLS and YYNGEE. This CDR3 is built from 14 residues. The CDR3 DNA is TGTGCCAGCAGCGTAGGAACAGGGGTATCTGAAGCTTTCTTT. It yields the protein CASSVGTGVSEAFF.

This chain connects TRBV6-5 to TRBJ2-7; possible D gene TRBD2, 5 bases. The CDR3 consists of 15 residues. V shed 6 bases and J shed 0 bases, with 15 bases lying between them. CDR1 MNHEY and CDR2 SVGAGI come from the germline V gene. CDR3 sequence reads: CASRDVATPSYEQYF. Written as DNA, the CDR3 is TGTGCCAGCAGAGACGTAGCGACCCCCTCCTACGAGCAGTACTTC.

The CDR3 DNA is TGTGCCAGCAGCCCGCCCCCCCCACGGGAGGGCCGGAATGAGCAGTTCTTC. Translation: CASSPPPPREGRNEQFF. The chain has TRBV3-1 (or the pseudogene TRBV3-2) and TRBJ2-1, with 8 positions matching TRBD2. V lost 4 bases, J lost 7 bases, and 15 bases stayed unmatched. Germline V lookup: CDR1 LGHDT, CDR2 YNNKEL (reference sequence). The CDR3 has 17 residues.

The gene calls are TRBV27 and TRBJ2-7; the D gene is possibly TRBD2 (6 bases). V shed 5 bases and J shed 0 bases, with 14 bases lying between them. Per germline, CDR1 MNHEY and CDR2 SMNVEV (reference sequence). The CDR3 has 15 amino acids. CDR3 in DNA: TGTGCCAGCAGTGCAAACCGGGACTTCTCCTACGAGCAGTACTTC. Translating gives CASSANRDFSYEQYF.

Remarks on this clone: Other nucleotide sequences from this sample produce the same CDR3. The chain carries TRBV19 and TRBJ1-1, with a tentative D call TRBD1 (5 bases). Germline CDR1 and CDR2: LNHDA and SQIVND (reference sequence). The CDR3 covers 13 residues. Trimming cost V 5 bases and J 0 bases, with 7 bases left between them. The CDR3 here is CASSGTVNTEAFF. The CDR3 DNA is TGTGCCAGTAGTGGGACGGTGAACACTGAAGCTTTCTTT.

A word on this clone: The sample has other DNA sequences that encode this CDR3 too. V usage is TRBV24-1 and J usage is TRBJ2-1; 9 nucleotides agree with TRBD1. The germline CDR1 and CDR2 sequences are KGHDR and SFDVKD. V was clipped by 4 bases and J by 8 bases; unmatched bases: 5. This CDR3 is 14 amino acids long. CDR3 amino acids: CATSDPTGGHEQFF. In DNA, the CDR3 is TGTGCCACCAGTGACCCGACAGGGGGACATGAGCAGTTCTTC.

V is TRBV23-1 and J is TRBJ2-3, with 8 bases fitting TRBD2. Being an ORF, TRBV23-1 has a function that is uncertain. The CDR3 runs 19 residues. The trim removed 9 bases at V and 1 base at J, leaving 21 bases unmatched. In DNA, the CDR3 is TGCGCCAGTGCGGGGGCCCGGGGGGGGGAGGACATCGGCACAGATACGCAGTATTTT. Translated, it gives CASAGARGGEDIGTDTQYF.

This sequence joins TRBV20-1 and TRBJ1-2; 7 bases are a match to TRBD1. The CDR3 extends over 15 amino acids. Per germline, CDR1 DFQATT and CDR2 SNEGSKA (reference sequence). With V trimmed by 3 bases and J by 1 base, 8 bases remained unmatched. In DNA form, the CDR3 reads TGCAGTGCTAGTCGGACAGGCCCGGGTAACTATGGCTACACCTTC. This gives the protein CSASRTGPGNYGYTF.

This chain uses TRBV5-1 with TRBJ1-6; D gene uncertain. Germline loops: CDR1 SGHRS, CDR2 YFSETQ. V lost 0 bases, J lost 7 bases, and 11 bases lay in between. The CDR3 is 15 amino acids. Here the CDR3 reads CASSLVPGGNSPLHF. Here the CDR3 DNA reads TGCGCCAGCAGCTTGGTGCCGGGAGGCAATTCACCCCTCCACTTT.

The CDR3 protein is CASSQVLAGGPTDTQYF. The CDR3 coding sequence is TGCGCCAGCAGCCAGGTACTAGCGGGGGGCCCCACAGATACGCAGTATTTT. The chain has TRBV4-3 and TRBJ2-3, with 12 bases matching TRBD2. V gave up 3 bases and J gave up 2 bases; unmatched junction bases: 6. The CDR3 loop spans 17 amino acids. Germline V gene sequence: CDR1 LGHNA, CDR2 YSLEER.

This sequence joins TRBV11-3 and TRBJ2-3; no definite D call. The CDR3 loop spans 12 amino acids. V lost 3 bases and J lost 4, with 5 bases in between. Per the germline V gene, CDR1 is SGHNT and CDR2 is YENEEA. The CDR3 nucleotides are TGTGCCAGCAGCTTTTCAGCAGATACGCAGTATTTT. This codes for CASSFSADTQYF.

The chain joins TRBV11-2 to TRBJ1-1, with unresolved D. The CDR3 extends over 14 amino acids. CDR1 SGHAT and CDR2 FQNNGV come from the germline V gene. Trimming cost V 7 bases and J 1 base, with 13 bases left between them. The CDR3: CASKFGVGNTEAFF. The CDR3 nucleotides read TGTGCCAGCAAATTTGGGGTGGGGAACACTGAAGCTTTCTTT.

The chain combines TRBV6-2 or TRBV6-3 with TRBJ2-7; 8 bases are shared with TRBD2. Germline loops: CDR1 MNHEY, CDR2 SVGEGT. The CDR3 length is 15 residues. J gave up 2 bases and V 0 bases, and 3 bases lay outside the gene matches. The CDR3 loop is CASSYSSGVTYEQYF. In DNA form, the CDR3 reads TGTGCCAGCAGTTACTCTAGCGGGGTTACCTACGAGCAGTACTTC.

In nucleotides, the CDR3 is TGCGCCAGCAGCTTAACAACAGGGGCCAACGTCCTGACTTTC. It codes for CASSLTTGANVLTF. This rearrangement joins TRBV5-1 to TRBJ2-6; D gene uncertain. CDR1 SGHRS and CDR2 YFSETQ come from the germline V gene. The V end was cut by 2 bases, the J end by 4 bases, with 7 bases between. The CDR3 loop spans 14 amino acids. The full variable domain, in which reference TRBV5-1 and TRBJ2-6 provide the parts outside the CDR3, is KAGVTQTPRYLIKTRGQQVTLSCSPISGHRSVSWYQQTPGQGLQFLFEYFSETQRNKGNFPGRFSGRQFSNSRSEMNVSTLELGDSALYLCASSLTTGANVLTFGAGSRLTVL.

The rearrangement links TRBV4-1 to TRBJ2-3; 11 bases fit TRBD1. V was pared by 1 base and J by 4 bases, with 7 bases of the junction left unmatched. The CDR3 runs 17 residues. Germline V lookup: CDR1 MGHRA, CDR2 YSYEKL. The CDR3 is CASSQVRTGGQADTQYF. As DNA, the CDR3 is TGCGCCAGCAGCCAAGTGAGGACAGGGGGCCAGGCAGATACGCAGTATTTT.

This clone was recorded once. V usage is TRBV13 and J usage is TRBJ1-5; D unclear. Germline V gene sequence: CDR1 PRHDT, CDR2 FYEKMQ (reference sequence). Trimming took 5 bases from V and 6 from J, leaving 8 bases between them. This CDR3 is built from 12 residues. In DNA form, the CDR3 reads TGTGCCAGCAGCATTACGGGTCAGCCCCAGCATTTT. The encoded protein is CASSITGQPQHF.